A single sample is the source of the 9 T cell receptor beta chains below, sequenced in a study of CD8 T cells in Susac syndrome. Random hexamers served to reverse transcribe about 0.5 to 1 ug RNA. TCRdb independently ran MiXCR on the immunoSEQ multiplex PCR reads; one entry per CDR3 protein. The sample contains hundreds of thousands of distinct CDR3 sequences, 75% to 85% of which appear only once. Sequencing used CD8+ T cells from PBMCs. The receptors were sampled from a human donor with multiple sclerosis.

The chain has TRBV6-2 or TRBV6-3 and TRBJ2-5; TRBD1 aligns across 8 bases. The CDR3 is 14 amino acids. V shed 6 bases, J shed 4 bases, and the junction held 7 bases outside the gene matches. Germline CDR1 reads MNHEY; CDR2 reads SVGEGT. Written as DNA, the CDR3 is TGTGCCAGCAGAACGCAGGGGGCGGCAGAGACCCAGTACTTC. It translates to CASRTQGAAETQYF.

The rearrangement uses TRBV20-1 and TRBJ2-3; 10 bases match TRBD2. The V segment lost 5 bases and the J segment 2 bases; nucleotides outside the gene matches: 4. Per the germline V gene, CDR1 is DFQATT and CDR2 is SNEGSKA (reference sequence). CDR3 length: 14 residues. CDR3 amino acids: CSAPTSGFTDTQYF. As DNA, the CDR3 is TGCAGTGCTCCGACTAGCGGGTTCACAGATACGCAGTATTTT.

The V gene is TRBV27, the J gene TRBJ2-1, with 9 bases lining up with TRBD1. Germline V lookup: CDR1 MNHEY, CDR2 SMNVEV (reference sequence). The CDR3 is 18 amino acids. V shed 3 bases and J 0 bases; nucleotides not matched to a gene: 9. This CDR3 reads CASSFIPGQGSSYNEQFF. The DNA for the CDR3 is TGTGCCAGCAGTTTTATCCCGGGACAGGGAAGCTCCTACAATGAGCAGTTCTTC.

This rearrangement joins TRBV7-8 to TRBJ2-1, with D perhaps assigned TRBD1 or TRBD2 (5 bases each). The CDR3 runs to 18 residues. Trimming removed 5 bases at V and 0 bases at J, with 20 bases between. Germline V lookup: CDR1 SGHVS, CDR2 FQNEAQ. Written as DNA, the CDR3 is TGTGCCAGCAGCCACCCTGATATGGGGACCCCCTCCTACAATGAGCAGTTCTTC. Amino acids: CASSHPDMGTPSYNEQFF.

The rearrangement links TRBV25-1 to TRBJ2-1, with TRBD2 matching over 8 bases. Germline trimming cut 8 bases from V and 5 bases from J; bases unmatched to any gene: 8. The CDR3 extends over 14 amino acids. Germline-derived CDR1 and CDR2 are MGHDK and SYGVNS. CDR3 loop: CASERGLPDNEQFF. Written as DNA, the CDR3 is TGTGCCAGCGAGCGGGGGCTCCCTGACAATGAGCAGTTCTTC. Together with reference TRBV25-1 and TRBJ2-1, the CDR3 gives the full variable domain: EADIYQTPRYLVIGTGKKITLECSQTMGHDKMYWYQQDPGMELHLIHYSYGVNSTEKGDLSSESTVSRIRTEHFPLTLESARPSHTSQYLCASERGLPDNEQFFGPGTRLTVL.

This clonotype was found once. The chain couples TRBV11-2 to TRBJ2-2; the match to TRBD2 covers 9 bases. Germline CDR1 SGHAT, CDR2 FQNNGV. The CDR3 has 15 amino acids. Trimming removed 5 bases from V and 1 base from J; junction bases left unmatched: 2. CDR3 loop: CASSGLALNTGELFF. In DNA, the CDR3 is TGTGCCAGCAGCGGACTAGCGTTGAACACCGGGGAGCTGTTTTTT.

The genes are TRBV11-2 and TRBJ2-7; TRBD1 matches 8 bases. CDR3 length: 17 amino acids. In germline, CDR1 is SGHAT, CDR2 FQNNGV. V shed 3 bases and J 0 bases; nucleotides not matched to a gene: 10. The CDR3 sequence is CASSFFGPDRASYEQYF. The CDR3 DNA sequence: TGTGCCAGCAGCTTTTTTGGCCCGGACAGGGCCTCCTACGAGCAGTACTTC.

This chain links TRBV30 with TRBJ2-7; no reliable D call. Trimming stripped 1 base from V and 0 bases from J, with 10 bases between. The germline CDR1 and CDR2 sequences are GTSNPN and SVGIG (reference sequence). The CDR3 consists of 14 residues. CDR3 sequence: CAWSDGVPSYEQYF. CDR3 sequence (DNA): TGTGCCTGGAGTGATGGGGTACCCTCCTACGAGCAGTACTTC.

The chain carries TRBV7-9 and TRBJ2-1; D is unclear. CDR3 length equals 12 residues. Germline CDR1 is SEHNR and CDR2 is FQNEAQ (reference sequence). V gave up 2 bases and J gave up 8 bases, with 7 bases separating them. The CDR3 coding sequence is TGTGCCAGCAGCTTACAAGACCATGAGCAGTTCTTC. Encoded protein: CASSLQDHEQFF.